These 14 T cell receptor beta chains share one sample of origin, sequenced in a study of T cell repertoires in cytomegalovirus infection. TCRdb analysed the reads with MiXCR anew, one entry per CDR3 protein. The sample consists of approximately 250,000 distinct CDR3 sequences, 9.1% of them appearing once. What was sequenced was PBMCs. All receptors come from a human donor in good health (CMV status not recorded). Some clones in this sample may be carry-over from other donors' samples.

In this sample, this clonotype turned up many times. The chain employs TRBV4-1 and TRBJ2-7; D may be TRBD2 (5 bases). Germline-derived CDR1 and CDR2 are MGHRA and YSYEKL. V dropped 1 base and J dropped 2 bases, with 12 bases sitting between them. The CDR3 runs 15 residues. The DNA of the CDR3 is TGCGCCAGCAGCCAAGGTCCCGGGAAGGCCTACGAGCAGTACTTC. This gives the protein CASSQGPGKAYEQYF.

The chain employs TRBV29-1 and TRBJ1-3; TRBD1 might be the D (5 bases). CDR1 and CDR2 (germline): SQVTM, ANQGSEA. Between the trimmed V and J ends, which lost 1 base and 2 bases, there was a span of 9 bases. This CDR3 region has 14 residues. CDR3 sequence: CSVEVQGAGNTIYF. Here the CDR3 DNA reads TGCAGCGTTGAAGTGCAGGGAGCTGGAAACACCATATATTTT.

This clonotype has ten or more counts. The V gene is TRBV7-9, the J gene TRBJ1-1; D ambiguous. The CDR3 has 14 amino acids. Germline V gene data show CDR1 as SEHNR and CDR2 as FQNEAQ (reference sequence). With 4 bases removed from V and 1 base from J, the gap between germline ends came to 10 bases. The CDR3 bases are TGTGCCAGCAGCTCACTCACTCCGAACACTGAAGCTTTCTTT. It encodes CASSSLTPNTEAFF.

The rearrangement uses TRBV14 and TRBJ2-7, with D perhaps TRBD1 (7 bases). V was trimmed by 0 bases and J by 6 bases, leaving 15 bases between them. The germline V gene encodes CDR1 SGHDN and CDR2 FVKESK. CDR3 size: 15 residues. CDR3 nucleotides: TGTGCCAGCAGCCAAGAGCGGGGCAGGGGGTTCGAGCAGTACTTC. It yields the protein CASSQERGRGFEQYF.

This clonotype turned up a few times. In DNA, the CDR3 is TGTGCCAGCAGCACTACTAGCAGTAATGAGCAGTTCTTC. Translating gives CASSTTSSNEQFF. J is TRBJ2-1 and V is TRBV14; D is possibly TRBD2 (6 bases). The germline CDR1 and CDR2 sequences are SGHDN and FVKESK. This CDR3 contains 13 residues. Trimming stripped 5 bases from V and 7 bases from J, with 12 bases between. The full variable domain, completed using reference TRBV14 and TRBJ2-1, is EAGVTQFPSHSVIEKGQTVTLRCDPISGHDNLYWYRRVMGKEIKFLLHFVKESKQDESGMPNNRFLAERTGGTYSTLKVQPAELEDSGVYFCASSTTSSNEQFFGPGTRLTVL.

This clonotype was counted at least ten times. The gene calls are TRBV14 and TRBJ1-1; 10 bases fit TRBD1. CDR3 size: 16 residues. Trimming cost V 4 bases and J 5 bases; bases outside gene matches: 10. CDR1 SGHDN and CDR2 FVKESK come from the germline V gene. The CDR3 protein is CASSLDRGRFRTEAFF. In DNA, the CDR3 is TGTGCCAGCAGCCTCGACAGGGGGCGGTTTAGGACTGAAGCTTTCTTT.

This clonotype was recorded many times. The chain combines TRBV7-2 with TRBJ2-3; possible D gene TRBD2, 5 bases. This CDR3 region has 15 residues. V lost 5 bases and J lost 4, with 16 bases in between. Germline V CDR1 and CDR2: SGHTA, FQGNSA. CDR3 region: CASSHMPRGSDTQYF. In DNA form, the CDR3 reads TGTGCCAGCAGCCACATGCCCCGCGGGTCAGATACGCAGTATTTT.

The sample holds many counts of this clonotype. J is TRBJ2-7 and V is TRBV11-3, with a possible D match to TRBD1 (5 bases). From germline, CDR1 is SGHNT and CDR2 YENEEA. This CDR3 has 14 amino acids. V lost 2 bases and J lost 3, with 11 bases in between. In nucleotides, the CDR3 is TGTGCCAGCAGCTTAAGTGCAGGGTACTACGAGCAGTACTTC. Protein product: CASSLSAGYYEQYF.

This chain connects TRBV4-1 to TRBJ2-2; possibly TRBD2 for D (5 bases). Germline loops: CDR1 MGHRA, CDR2 YSYEKL. This CDR3 spans 15 amino acids. V lost 1 base, J lost 7 bases, and 13 bases lay in between. The CDR3 is CASSQVLRRGGELFF. The CDR3 DNA reads as TGCGCCAGCAGCCAAGTACTCCGACGGGGCGGGGAGCTGTTTTTT.

The rearrangement joins TRBV20-1 to TRBJ1-1; possibly TRBD1 for D (6 bases). CDR1 DFQATT and CDR2 SNEGSKA come from the germline V gene (reference sequence). Trimming left V 5 bases short and J 0 bases short, with 16 bases between. CDR3 size: 15 residues. CDR3 in amino acids: CSAPREGTMNTEAFF. Written as DNA, the CDR3 is TGCAGTGCTCCGAGGGAGGGGACAATGAACACTGAAGCTTTCTTT.

This clonotype was seen at least ten times. The rearrangement links TRBV12-3 or TRBV12-4 to TRBJ1-1; TRBD1 matches at 7 bases. Losses at the gene ends were 6 bases for V and 0 bases for J; bases not matched to a gene: 4. The CDR3 contains 14 residues. The CDR3 sequence: CASRWTGMNTEAFF. For the CDR3, the DNA is TGTGCCAGCAGATGGACAGGAATGAACACTGAAGCTTTCTTT.

This clonotype was found once. CDR3 bases: TGCAGTGCTTTCTGGACGGCCGGGGTCGGCTACACCTTC. Protein product: CSAFWTAGVGYTF. V gene TRBV20-1 combines with J gene TRBJ1-2; D ambiguous. The CDR3 totals 13 residues. Trimming cost V 5 bases and J 8 bases, with 18 bases left between them. CDR1 and CDR2 (germline): DFQATT, SNEGSKA (reference sequence).

In its sample, this clonotype was seen many times. The CDR3 DNA reads TGTGCCAGCAGTTTAGCAGGAGTCCCCTACAATGAGCAGTTCTTC. Its translation is CASSLAGVPYNEQFF. The genes are TRBV12-3 or TRBV12-4 and TRBJ2-1; D unclear. Trimming left V 0 bases short and J 2 bases short, with 8 bases between. The CDR3 contains 15 residues.

This clonotype has ten or more counts. The chain recombines TRBV7-6 with TRBJ2-1, with TRBD2 as a possible D gene (5 bases). Germline assignment: CDR1 SGHVS and CDR2 FNYEAQ. The V end lost 4 bases, the J end lost 4 bases, and 11 bases lay between the germline ends. The CDR3 has 14 amino acids. The CDR3 sequence is CASSSRSGYNEQFF. CDR3 in DNA: TGTGCCAGCAGCTCACGGAGCGGATACAATGAGCAGTTCTTC.